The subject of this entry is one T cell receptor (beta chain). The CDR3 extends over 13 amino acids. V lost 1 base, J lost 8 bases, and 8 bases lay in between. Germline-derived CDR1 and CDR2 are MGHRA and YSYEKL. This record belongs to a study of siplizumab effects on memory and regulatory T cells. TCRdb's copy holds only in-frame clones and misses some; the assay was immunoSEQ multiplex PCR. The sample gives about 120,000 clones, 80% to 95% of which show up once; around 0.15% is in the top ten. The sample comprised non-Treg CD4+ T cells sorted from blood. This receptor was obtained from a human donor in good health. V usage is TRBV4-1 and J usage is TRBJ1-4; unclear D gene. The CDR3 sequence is CASSQVVREKLFF. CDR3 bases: TGCGCCAGCAGCCAAGTCGTAAGGGAAAAACTGTTTTTT.